Listed below are T cell receptor beta chains from one sample, sequenced in a study of blood T cell repertoires in COVID-19. The repertoire was sequenced with immunoSEQ multiplex PCR; TCRdb's copy has only in-frame clones and lacks some. The data hold approximately 120,000 clones, with around three quarters observed a single time. The source material was peripheral blood. The receptors come from a human donor in a cohort sampled during active or convalescent COVID-19. Both conserved end residues are part of each CDR3. Each record gives: CDR3 DNA, CDR3 protein, D gene, J gene, V gene, clone size. D genes are given only for firm matches. Only some rows state a clone size, as once, few, many or a class for expanded clones.

CDR3 DNA: TGTGCCAGCAGCACCCACCCCAACCTGGGGCCGGGACTGTTTTTT; CDR3 protein: CASSTHPNLGPGLFF; D gene: .; J gene: TRBJ1-4; V gene: TRBV6-2/TRBV6-3; clone size: .
CDR3 DNA: TGCGCCAGCAGCTCCGGGACAGGAACAGACGGAAACACCATATATTTT; CDR3 protein: CASSSGTGTDGNTIYF; D gene: TRBD1; J gene: TRBJ1-3; V gene: TRBV5-1; clone size: .
CDR3 DNA: TGTGCCAGCAGCTGGACAGTTCTACTCGCTTATGGCTACACCTTC; CDR3 protein: CASSWTVLLAYGYTF; D gene: .; J gene: TRBJ1-2; V gene: TRBV6-2/TRBV6-3; clone size: .
CDR3 DNA: TGTGCCAGTAGTACCGGGACCTACGAGCAGTACTTC; CDR3 protein: CASSTGTYEQYF; D gene: .; J gene: TRBJ2-7; V gene: TRBV19; clone size: .
CDR3 DNA: TGTGCCAGCAGCCCCAACAGGGGTTCGGAAGCTTTCTTT; CDR3 protein: CASSPNRGSEAFF; D gene: TRBD1; J gene: TRBJ1-1; V gene: TRBV7-2; clone size: .
CDR3 DNA: TGTGCCAGCAGCTTAGTGGCTAGCGGACGCACAGATACGCAGTATTTT; CDR3 protein: CASSLVASGRTDTQYF; D gene: TRBD2; J gene: TRBJ2-3; V gene: TRBV7-9; clone size: .
CDR3 DNA: TGTGCCAGCAGTTACGAGGGTTTTGGTGGAAAACTGTTTTTT; CDR3 protein: CASSYEGFGGKLFF; D gene: .; J gene: TRBJ1-4; V gene: TRBV6-5; clone size: .
CDR3 DNA: TGTGCCAGCGAGAGTATCGGGGAGCTGTTTTTT; CDR3 protein: CASESIGELFF; D gene: .; J gene: TRBJ2-2; V gene: TRBV9; clone size: .
CDR3 DNA: TGTGCCAGCAGTTTAGTAGCAGCCTCATTCGGGAGCAATCAGCCCCAGCATTTT; CDR3 protein: CASSLVAASFGSNQPQHF; D gene: .; J gene: TRBJ1-5; V gene: TRBV27; clone size: .
CDR3 DNA: TGTGCCAGCAGCTTGGAGCTAGCGCGTACGAGGAGCAATGAGCAGTTCTTC; CDR3 protein: CASSLELARTRSNEQFF; D gene: .; J gene: TRBJ2-1; V gene: TRBV5-6; clone size: .
CDR3 DNA: TGTGCCAGCAGCCGTCGGGGGGGCACGAACACTGAAGCTTTCTTT; CDR3 protein: CASSRRGGTNTEAFF; D gene: .; J gene: TRBJ1-1; V gene: TRBV14; clone size: .
CDR3 DNA: TGTGCCAGTAGTATTCGATCCGGGACTAGCGGGAGCCGTGACTACGAGCAGTACTTC; CDR3 protein: CASSIRSGTSGSRDYEQYF; D gene: TRBD2; J gene: TRBJ2-7; V gene: TRBV19; clone size: .
CDR3 DNA: TGTGCCAGCAGTTACTGGACGCAGGGGAACACTGAAGCTTTCTTT; CDR3 protein: CASSYWTQGNTEAFF; D gene: .; J gene: TRBJ1-1; V gene: TRBV6-5; clone size: .
CDR3 DNA: TGTGCCAGCAGCTTAGGAACTGCTGGTTACGAGCAGTACTTC; CDR3 protein: CASSLGTAGYEQYF; D gene: .; J gene: TRBJ2-7; V gene: TRBV7-9; clone size: .
CDR3 DNA: TGTGCCAGCAGCCGAACTCCTTTGTTCTACCTCAGGGCTGAAGCTTTCTTT; CDR3 protein: CASSRTPLFYLRAEAFF; D gene: .; J gene: TRBJ1-1; V gene: TRBV13; clone size: .
CDR3 DNA: TGTGCCAGCACGACTAGCGGGGGGGACACGCAGTATTTT; CDR3 protein: CASTTSGGDTQYF; D gene: TRBD2; J gene: TRBJ2-3; V gene: TRBV6-5; clone size: .
CDR3 DNA: TGTGCCAGCTCTTTCGGGGTTTCTAACGTCCTGACTTTC; CDR3 protein: CASSFGVSNVLTF; D gene: .; J gene: TRBJ2-6; V gene: TRBV7-6; clone size: .
CDR3 DNA: TGCGCCAGCAGCCAAAGACCTAGCGGGAGTTACAATGAGCAGTTCTTC; CDR3 protein: CASSQRPSGSYNEQFF; D gene: TRBD2; J gene: TRBJ2-1; V gene: TRBV4-3; clone size: .
CDR3 DNA: TGTGCCAGCAGTTACGGGACTAGCCGGGTGGAGACCCAGTACTTC; CDR3 protein: CASSYGTSRVETQYF; D gene: TRBD2; J gene: TRBJ2-5; V gene: TRBV6-5; clone size: few
CDR3 DNA: TGTGCCAGCAGTTTTAAGGGGGCCCACTACGAGCAGTACTTC; CDR3 protein: CASSFKGAHYEQYF; D gene: TRBD1; J gene: TRBJ2-7; V gene: TRBV28; clone size: .
CDR3 DNA: TGTGCCATCAGCTCAGGGGGCGTCTATGGCTACACCTTC; CDR3 protein: CAISSGGVYGYTF; D gene: TRBD1; J gene: TRBJ1-2; V gene: TRBV10-3; clone size: .
CDR3 DNA: TGTGCCAGCAGCCAATATACCCCCGGGACAGGGGGAGAAAAACTGTTTTTT; CDR3 protein: CASSQYTPGTGGEKLFF; D gene: TRBD1; J gene: TRBJ1-4; V gene: TRBV4-2; clone size: .
CDR3 DNA: TGTGCCAGCAGCTTTTCCTCCGGGGGCTACACCTTC; CDR3 protein: CASSFSSGGYTF; D gene: .; J gene: TRBJ1-2; V gene: TRBV7-2; clone size: .
CDR3 DNA: TGTGCCAGCAGTGAAGCGGGAGCTAACTATGGCTACACCTTC; CDR3 protein: CASSEAGANYGYTF; D gene: .; J gene: TRBJ1-2; V gene: TRBV25-1; clone size: .
CDR3 DNA: TGTGCCAGCAGCCGGTATCTCGGGACAGGGAATGAAAAACTGTTTTTT; CDR3 protein: CASSRYLGTGNEKLFF; D gene: TRBD1; J gene: TRBJ1-4; V gene: TRBV3-1/TRBV3-2; clone size: .
CDR3 DNA: TGTGCCAGCAGTTCGCCAGGGTTGAGGTTCAGGACTGAAGCTTTCTTT; CDR3 protein: CASSSPGLRFRTEAFF; D gene: .; J gene: TRBJ1-1; V gene: TRBV28; clone size: .
CDR3 DNA: TGCGCCAGCAGCTTGGAGGCGGGCTATCAGCCCCAGCATTTT; CDR3 protein: CASSLEAGYQPQHF; D gene: .; J gene: TRBJ1-5; V gene: TRBV5-1; clone size: .
CDR3 DNA: TGTGCCAGCAGCTTCCAGGGGGGATTGAACACCGGGGAGCTGTTTTTT; CDR3 protein: CASSFQGGLNTGELFF; D gene: .; J gene: TRBJ2-2; V gene: TRBV5-5; clone size: once
CDR3 DNA: TGCGCCAGCAGCCAAGGGACAGCTAGCTCCTACGAGCAGTACTTC; CDR3 protein: CASSQGTASSYEQYF; D gene: .; J gene: TRBJ2-7; V gene: TRBV4-1; clone size: .
CDR3 DNA: TGTGCCAGCTCACCCGAAAGCGGGAGGGCCTACGAGCAGTACTTC; CDR3 protein: CASSPESGRAYEQYF; D gene: TRBD2; J gene: TRBJ2-7; V gene: TRBV18; clone size: .
CDR3 DNA: TGCGCCAGCAGGGCCGCGAGAGGTTCCGGGGAGACCCAGTACTTC; CDR3 protein: CASRAARGSGETQYF; D gene: .; J gene: TRBJ2-5; V gene: TRBV5-1; clone size: .
CDR3 DNA: TGTGCCAGCAGTTTAGAGGGGCTCAGTGAGCAGTTCTTC; CDR3 protein: CASSLEGLSEQFF; D gene: .; J gene: TRBJ2-1; V gene: TRBV12-3/TRBV12-4; clone size: .
CDR3 DNA: TGTGCCATCAGTGAGCCGGGGTCCTATAATTCACCCCTCCACTTT; CDR3 protein: CAISEPGSYNSPLHF; D gene: .; J gene: TRBJ1-6; V gene: TRBV10-3; clone size: few
CDR3 DNA: TGTGCCAGCAGCCCGATGGGGCTAGCGGACCGAAGTATCTACGAGCAGTACTTC; CDR3 protein: CASSPMGLADRSIYEQYF; D gene: TRBD2; J gene: TRBJ2-7; V gene: TRBV6-2/TRBV6-3; clone size: .
CDR3 DNA: TGTGCCAGCAAGAGGCAAACCTCTGGGGCCAACGTCCTGACTTTC; CDR3 protein: CASKRQTSGANVLTF; D gene: .; J gene: TRBJ2-6; V gene: TRBV27; clone size: .
CDR3 DNA: TGTGCCAGCAGCACCACATTAGCGGGAATAGAGACCCAGTACTTC; CDR3 protein: CASSTTLAGIETQYF; D gene: TRBD2; J gene: TRBJ2-5; V gene: TRBV11-2; clone size: .
CDR3 DNA: TGTGCCAGCAGTTTTCCCTTAGCGGGAGAAATCTACAATGAGCAGTTCTTC; CDR3 protein: CASSFPLAGEIYNEQFF; D gene: TRBD2; J gene: TRBJ2-1; V gene: TRBV6-2/TRBV6-3; clone size: .
CDR3 DNA: TGTGCCACCAGTGATCCGCATAGGGGTGAAGAGACCCAGTACTTC; CDR3 protein: CATSDPHRGEETQYF; D gene: .; J gene: TRBJ2-5; V gene: TRBV24-1; clone size: .
CDR3 DNA: TGTGCCAGCAGTACTGCACCTGGGACTTCTGACCATGGCTACACCTTC; CDR3 protein: CASSTAPGTSDHGYTF; D gene: .; J gene: TRBJ1-2; V gene: TRBV6-6; clone size: .
CDR3 DNA: TGTGCCAGCAGCGGTCCAGGGACTGGAAACACCATATATTTT; CDR3 protein: CASSGPGTGNTIYF; D gene: .; J gene: TRBJ1-3; V gene: TRBV11-2; clone size: .
CDR3 DNA: TGTGCCAGCTCACCTCAATCAGGAAGGTCCTACAATGAGCAGTTCTTC; CDR3 protein: CASSPQSGRSYNEQFF; D gene: .; J gene: TRBJ2-1; V gene: TRBV18; clone size: .
CDR3 DNA: TGTGCCAGCAGTTACTCGGACATTGGAACCTCAAAAGAGACCCAGTACTTC; CDR3 protein: CASSYSDIGTSKETQYF; D gene: .; J gene: TRBJ2-5; V gene: TRBV6-2/TRBV6-3; clone size: .
CDR3 DNA: TGCGCCAGCAGCCAAGTAGGCGGGGCTGTAGACTATGGCTACACCTTC; CDR3 protein: CASSQVGGAVDYGYTF; D gene: .; J gene: TRBJ1-2; V gene: TRBV4-3; clone size: .
CDR3 DNA: TGTGCCAGCAGACCCGGGGGGACCTATCAGCCCCAGCATTTT; CDR3 protein: CASRPGGTYQPQHF; D gene: .; J gene: TRBJ1-5; V gene: TRBV6-5; clone size: .
CDR3 DNA: TGTGCCAGCAGCCCGAGGACAGGGCGGCAGACCCAGTACTTC; CDR3 protein: CASSPRTGRQTQYF; D gene: TRBD1; J gene: TRBJ2-5; V gene: TRBV28; clone size: .
CDR3 DNA: TGTGCCAGCAGGCCAGTCAACACAGATACGCAGTATTTT; CDR3 protein: CASRPVNTDTQYF; D gene: .; J gene: TRBJ2-3; V gene: TRBV5-5; clone size: .
CDR3 DNA: TGTGCCAGCAGTTCCACCGGGACTAGGCCCTACGAGCAGTACTTC; CDR3 protein: CASSSTGTRPYEQYF; D gene: TRBD2; J gene: TRBJ2-7; V gene: TRBV28; clone size: .
CDR3 DNA: TGTGCCAGCAATAGACAGCCCCATCAGCCCCAGCATTTT; CDR3 protein: CASNRQPHQPQHF; D gene: .; J gene: TRBJ1-5; V gene: TRBV2; clone size: .
CDR3 DNA: TGTGCCAGCATGGGTCCTTGGTGGACAGGGGTGGAAGAGACCCAGTACTTC; CDR3 protein: CASMGPWWTGVEETQYF; D gene: TRBD1; J gene: TRBJ2-5; V gene: TRBV2; clone size: .
CDR3 DNA: TGTGCCATCAGTGAACGCACTGGGACAGGAAATCAGCCCCAGCATTTT; CDR3 protein: CAISERTGTGNQPQHF; D gene: TRBD1; J gene: TRBJ1-5; V gene: TRBV10-3; clone size: .
CDR3 DNA: TGTGCCAGCAGCTTAGGGGCGGGAGGGTACAATGAGCAGTTCTTC; CDR3 protein: CASSLGAGGYNEQFF; D gene: TRBD2; J gene: TRBJ2-1; V gene: TRBV11-1; clone size: .
CDR3 DNA: TGTGCCAGCAGCCTTTGGGGCGGGAGAACAGATACGCAGTATTTT; CDR3 protein: CASSLWGGRTDTQYF; D gene: TRBD2; J gene: TRBJ2-3; V gene: TRBV7-2; clone size: .
CDR3 DNA: TGTGCCAGCGAAGACAGGGTTAACTATGGCTACACCTTC; CDR3 protein: CASEDRVNYGYTF; D gene: TRBD1; J gene: TRBJ1-2; V gene: TRBV28; clone size: .
CDR3 DNA: TGTGCCAGCAGGGTGCAGGCATCCGGGGCCAACGTCCTGACTTTC; CDR3 protein: CASRVQASGANVLTF; D gene: .; J gene: TRBJ2-6; V gene: TRBV6-5; clone size: .
CDR3 DNA: TGTGCCAGCAGTGCGTTGGGTCAGGTCAATCAGCCCCAGCATTTT; CDR3 protein: CASSALGQVNQPQHF; D gene: .; J gene: TRBJ1-5; V gene: TRBV2; clone size: .